This T cell receptor (beta chain) originates from a study of control samples from healthy donors and cancer patients. Method: immunoSEQ multiplex PCR; TCRdb's copy keeps in-frame clones and lacks some. Listed are about 190,000 clones; less than 2.5% falls within the top ten. V was pared by 7 bases and J by 4 bases, with 10 bases of the junction left unmatched. Germline V gene data show CDR1 as LNHDA and CDR2 as SQIVND (reference sequence). This CDR3 has 15 amino acids. The sequenced sample consisted of blood. The J gene is TRBJ1-1, the V gene TRBV19, with 9 bases matching TRBD1. The receptor was isolated from a woman aged 25 to 39 in good health. The CDR3 reads CASMGDRAVSTEAFF. DNA of the CDR3: TGTGCCAGTATGGGGGACAGGGCTGTGTCCACTGAAGCTTTCTTT.